This TCR beta chain came from a study of PD-1 blockade in classical Hodgkin lymphoma (dated by TCRdb to 2018 to 2021). Regarding the study in general: The study used CyTOF and TCR beta sequencing to define a peripheral blood immune signature of response to PD-1 blockade in classical Hodgkin lymphoma. The full study reports these points: Newly diagnosed patients were reported to have lower baseline TCR diversity than healthy donors, and relapsed/refractory patients were reported to have lower baseline TCR diversity still. Only a single clinical trial cohort was studied, and what caused the repertoire differences, possibly disease activity or prior therapy, remained undefined.

The Qiagen DNeasy kit was used to extract genomic DNA from unsorted PBMCs and from the negatively selected CD4+ and CD8+ fractions. Amplification of TCR beta CDR3 regions was done by immunoSEQ multiplex PCR with primers that anneal to V and J segments. A synthetic immune receptor repertoire was used to minimize amplification bias, and remaining bias was computationally removed after sequencing. Turning to the authors' computational methods: Repertoire diversity was quantified as the Shannon entropy index using custom Python scripts. Unsorted, CD4+ and CD8+ repertoires were examined separately, except in combined analyses, for which CD4+ and CD8+ sequences were merged in silico. The source is immuneACCESS, and TCRdb retained only in-frame sequences with V and J called. Part of the clones is not carried over; for the studies checked, unresolved V genes explain less than half of this, and the remainder is unexplained. Clone size and the V and J calls come from that table; the DNA yielded D and trimming. A total of tens of thousands of clones appear in this sample, about 94% of them only once. The top ten hold approximately 3.9% of the sample.

With regard to this clone: The target of this receptor is not known. No much larger clone is present one base from it, and per-base qualities are unavailable.

The sample's time point label, in plain terms: newly diagnosed, previously untreated cHL patient sample. PBMCs from patients with newly diagnosed, previously untreated classical Hodgkin lymphoma were sequenced as a comparison group for the relapsed/refractory trial patients. After peripheral blood was drawn into 8 mL Vacutainer Cell Preparation Tubes, PBMCs were isolated by centrifugation and then cryopreserved. Sequences were obtained from peripheral blood mononuclear cells (PBMCs). The receptor's source is a human donor with classical Hodgkin lymphoma.

The CDR3 corresponds to CASSLAGTGSYEQYF. In nucleotides, the sequence is TGTGCCAGCAGCTTAGCAGGGACAGGGTCCTACGAGCAGTACTTC. Here the chain combines TRBV13 and TRBJ2-7, with 9 bases in between that match TRBD1. The CDR3 goes from the cysteine to the phenylalanine over 15 residues. The retained sequence is limited to the CDR3, 45 bases, with the frame set at the first base. The germline V and J ends show losses of 1 base and 1 base respectively, and no gene match explains 2 bases of the junction. The germline V gene (reference sequence) provides CDR1 PRHDT and CDR2 FYEKMQ.